Detailed here is one T cell receptor (beta chain). The PCR had 60 Vbeta and 13 Jbeta primers. Using immunoSEQ multiplex PCR, the repertoire was profiled, and TCRdb retains in-frame clones only, with some absent. This sample has under 90,000 clones, with roughly 75% found just once. This sample is drawn from a study of cytomegalovirus exposure and HLA in healthy donors. The clonotype originates from a woman in her 40s in good health and CMV-seronegative. The sample was PBMCs.

CDR3 in amino acids: CASSLAIGRGPEAFF. CDR3 nucleotide sequence: TGCGCCAGCAGCTTGGCTATCGGGAGGGGCCCTGAAGCTTTCTTT. The chain couples TRBV5-1 to TRBJ1-1; D might be TRBD1 (5 bases). Germline assignment: CDR1 SGHRS and CDR2 YFSETQ. The CDR3 totals 15 residues. The V gene lost 0 bases and the J gene lost 6 bases, with 15 bases spanning the gap.